The 8 T cell receptor beta chains in this list originate from one sample, sequenced in a study of blood T cells in healthy people across ages. A second PCR of 7 to 11 cycles used a sample-barcoded 5' primer and a J-beta primer mix. TCRdb reprocessed the 5' RACE reads with MiXCR, giving one entry per CDR3 protein. Of hundreds of thousands of distinct CDR3 sequences detected, 25% to 35% appear once; the ten largest clones hold approximately 15%. The sequenced material came from blood. Every receptor here comes from an elderly woman in good health.

The chain links TRBV7-9 to TRBJ2-7; 8 bases are shared with TRBD2. The CDR3 is made up of 13 amino acids. Germline-derived CDR1 and CDR2 are SEHNR and FQNEAQ (reference sequence). Trimming removed 10 bases from V and 1 base from J; junction bases left unmatched: 6. Here the CDR3 reads CAIRAGASYEQYF. As DNA, the CDR3 is TGTGCCATCCGAGCGGGGGCGTCCTACGAGCAGTACTTC.

With respect to this clonotype: Since a much larger clone is just one base distant, this may be a read error. The limits of the CDR3 on the DNA are not certain, so only TCRdb's listed CDR3 is given. The V call is TRBV12-3 or TRBV12-4, the J call TRBJ1-6. The length of the CDR3 is 18 amino acids, counting both ends. CDR3 region: CASSLEEVGVGANSPPHF.

A few counts support this clonotype. The chain combines TRBV5-1 with TRBJ1-1, with 7 bases matching TRBD1. V trimming: 1 base; J trimming: 1 base; junction bases outside the gene matches: 4. CDR1 and CDR2 from the germline V gene are SGHRS and YFSETQ. The CDR3 totals 15 residues. The DNA for the CDR3 is TGCGCCAGCAGCTTGTTCGGACAGGCGAACACTGAAGCTTTCTTT. Translating gives CASSLFGQANTEAFF.

The sample holds a few counts of this clonotype. In nucleotides, the CDR3 is TGCAGTGCTAGAGATTCTATGGTCCCAGATACGCAGTATTTT. The encoded protein is CSARDSMVPDTQYF. The genes are TRBV20-1 and TRBJ2-3, with no clear D. Germline CDR1 is DFQATT and CDR2 is SNEGSKA (reference sequence). The germline V and J ends were trimmed by 0 bases and 4 bases, with 11 bases remaining between them. This CDR3 is 14 amino acids long.

The gene calls are TRBV7-9 and TRBJ1-1, with 8 bases identical to TRBD1. From germline, CDR1 is SEHNR and CDR2 FQNEAQ (reference sequence). The J segment lost 1 base and the V segment lost 2 bases, leaving 3 bases of the junction unmatched. The CDR3 totals 15 residues. The CDR3 DNA reads TGTGCCAGCAGCTTAATCGGACAGGGGAACACTGAAGCTTTCTTT. Translated: CASSLIGQGNTEAFF.

This clonotype was recorded a few times. The genes are TRBV2 and TRBJ2-5; TRBD2 agrees at 12 bases. J was trimmed by 11 bases and V by 5 bases; bases with no gene match: 12. The germline V gene has CDR1 SNHLY and CDR2 FYNNEI. The CDR3 has 15 amino acids. CDR3 loop: CASSSGLAGTAVQYF. The CDR3, as DNA: TGTGCCAGCAGTTCCGGACTAGCGGGGACAGCCGTGCAGTACTTC.

The chain employs TRBV5-1 and TRBJ2-7; tentatively, D is TRBD1 (6 bases). CDR1 and CDR2 (germline): SGHRS, YFSETQ. The V end lost 4 bases, the J end lost 3 bases, and 11 bases lay between the germline ends. The CDR3 extends over 13 amino acids. The CDR3 loop is CASSAGQLYEQYF. CDR3 in DNA: TGCGCCAGCAGCGCCGGACAGCTCTACGAGCAGTACTTC.

This clonotype was seen a handful of times. This may come from a read error, since a much larger clone is one base off. V gene TRBV9 combines with J gene TRBJ2-7, with D perhaps being TRBD1 or TRBD2 (5 bases each). Germline CDR1 is SGDLS and CDR2 is YYNGEE. The CDR3 length is 13 residues. Trimming removed 3 bases at V and 7 bases at J, with 14 bases between. DNA for the CDR3: TGTGCCAGCAGCGATGGGGACGGCAATGAGCAGTACTTC. This translates into CASSDGDGNEQYF.